The 20 T cell receptor beta chains in this list originate from one sample, sequenced in a study of T cells in Graves' hyperthyroidism and ophthalmopathy. Amplification of TCR beta CDR3 regions was performed using RNA transcripts as template. RT-PCR in the first round (using the HTBI primer set) targeted the TCR CDR3. Using its own MiXCR run on the multiplex PCR reads, TCRdb lists one record per CDR3 protein. The sample lists hundreds of thousands of distinct CDR3 sequences; about 15% were seen once. The sequencing sample was made of blood. These receptors were obtained from a woman aged 50 to 60 with Graves' ophthalmopathy.

This clonotype was recorded at least ten times. The rearrangement joins TRBV9 to TRBJ1-6; TRBD1 matches at 7 bases. V gave up 5 bases and J gave up 10 bases; unmatched junction bases: 9. CDR1 and CDR2 (germline): SGDLS, YYNGEE. This CDR3 is 14 amino acids long. CDR3 residues: CASRDDRVLSPLHF. DNA for the CDR3: TGTGCCAGCAGGGATGACAGGGTGCTCTCACCCCTCCACTTT.

There are many counts of this clonotype. CDR3 sequence reads: CASSARDRVQETQYF. CDR3 sequence (DNA): TGTGCCAGCAGCGCCCGGGACAGGGTCCAAGAGACCCAGTACTTC. The rearrangement uses TRBV5-8 and TRBJ2-5, with 9 bases lining up with TRBD1. Germline V gives CDR1 SGHTS, CDR2 YDEGEE. V lost 4 bases to trimming and J lost 1 base; unmatched junction nucleotides: 5. The CDR3 totals 15 residues.

This clonotype was seen ten or more times. V usage is TRBV28 and J usage is TRBJ1-2, with TRBD1 as a possible D gene (6 bases). The CDR3 covers 18 residues. Germline V gene lookup returns CDR1 MDHEN and CDR2 SYDVKM. Trimming removed 1 base from V and 2 bases from J, with 20 bases in between. The CDR3 DNA reads as TGTGCCAGCAGTTTATTCGACAGGAAAGGAGGGAGAAACTATGGCTACACCTTC. This codes for CASSLFDRKGGRNYGYTF.

This clonotype has more than one count but fewer than ten. The chain has TRBV25-1 and TRBJ2-7; 13 nucleotides agree with TRBD2. V gave up 8 bases and J gave up 2 bases; unmatched junction bases: 6. Germline CDR1 reads MGHDK; CDR2 reads SYGVNS. The CDR3 extends over 15 amino acids. The CDR3 sequence: CASVGLAGDTYEQYF. In nucleotides, the CDR3 is TGTGCCAGCGTTGGACTAGCGGGGGACACCTACGAGCAGTACTTC.

This clonotype was seen ten or more times. The rearrangement joins TRBV7-9 to TRBJ2-7; the match to TRBD2 covers 13 bases. The germline V gene encodes CDR1 SEHNR and CDR2 FQNEAQ (reference sequence). CDR3 length: 15 amino acids. V trimming: 5 bases; J trimming: 2 bases; junction bases outside the gene matches: 3. The CDR3 DNA reads as TGTGCCAGCAGCACTACTAGCGGGAGGGCCTACGAGCAGTACTTC. It codes for CASSTTSGRAYEQYF. The full variable domain, completed using reference TRBV7-9 and TRBJ2-7, is DTGVSQNPRHKITKRGQNVTFRCDPISEHNRLYWYRQTLGQGPEFLTYFQNEAQLEKSRLLSDRFSAERPKGSFSTLEIQRTEQGDSAMYLCASSTTSGRAYEQYFGPGTRLTVT.

There are many counts of this clonotype. The chain has TRBV12-3 or TRBV12-4 and TRBJ2-7; TRBD2 aligns across 12 bases. V was pared by 5 bases and J by 0 bases, with 5 bases of the junction left unmatched. The CDR3 is made up of 16 amino acids. CDR3: CASSRTSGDNSYEQYF. CDR3 sequence (DNA): TGTGCCAGCAGTAGGACTAGCGGGGACAACTCCTACGAGCAGTACTTC.

This rearrangement joins TRBV7-3 to TRBJ2-5; TRBD1 aligns across 12 bases. V shed 3 bases, J shed 4 bases, and the junction held 6 bases outside the gene matches. Germline values: CDR1 SGHTA, CDR2 FQGTGA. The length of the CDR3 is 16 residues. The CDR3 nucleotides are TGTGCCAGCAGCTTTAGCGGGACAGGGGGCCGAGAGACCCAGTACTTC. This sequence encodes CASSFSGTGGRETQYF.

At least ten counts were recorded for this clonotype. The J gene is TRBJ1-2, the V gene TRBV6-1; 9 bases align to TRBD1. The CDR3 spans 18 residues. Germline CDR1 MNHNS, CDR2 SASEGT. J lost 6 bases, V lost 4 bases, and 18 bases had no gene match. CDR3 loop: CASSVAPPGSGQGNGYTF. The CDR3 region has the DNA TGTGCCAGCAGTGTAGCCCCCCCAGGCTCGGGACAGGGAAATGGCTACACCTTC.

This clonotype was observed a handful of times. A clone one base away is much larger, so this may be a read error. J is TRBJ2-5 and V is TRBV7-8; maybe TRBD1 (6 bases). The CDR3 spans 15 residues. The germline V gene encodes CDR1 SGHVS and CDR2 FQNEAQ. This chain's CDR3 is CAGSTWTDNQETQYF. The CDR3, as DNA: TGTGCCGGCAGCACCTGGACAGATAACCAAGAGACCCAGTACTTC.

This clonotype showed up many times. DNA of the CDR3: TGTGCCAGCAGCCTTCGAGAGGCTGTCTATAATTCACCCCTCCACTTT. Translation gives CASSLREAVYNSPLHF. The gene calls are TRBV3-1 and TRBJ1-6; D is uncertain. Germline V gene data show CDR1 as LGHDT and CDR2 as YNNKEL (reference sequence). V was pared by 4 bases and J by 3 bases, with 13 bases between. This CDR3 is 16 amino acids long.

As concerns this clonotype: Sequence at one end of the junction differs from germline and may be a read error. The CDR3 nucleotides are TGTGCCGGCAGCCGACACCAAGAGACCCAGTACTTC. Its translation is CAGSRHQETQYF. The chain links TRBV7-3 to TRBJ2-5, with D uncertain. The CDR3 has 12 residues. Germline CDR1 and CDR2: SGHTA and FQGTGA.

About this clonotype itself: Given a much more abundant clone one base away, this may be a read error. The chain joins TRBV10-3 to TRBJ2-1; D ambiguous. Germline V lookup: CDR1 ENHRY, CDR2 SYGVKD. The CDR3 has 16 amino acids. CDR3 in amino acids: CAISESDTSPYNGQFF. The DNA of the CDR3 is TGTGCCATCAGTGAGTCTGACACGTCCCCCTACAATGGGCAGTTCTTC.

This clonotype was seen repeatedly, ten times or more. The rearrangement links TRBV7-9 to TRBJ2-1, with D perhaps TRBD2 (5 bases). Germline V CDR1 and CDR2: SEHNR, FQNEAQ (reference sequence). V was pared by 1 base and J by 2 bases, with 9 bases between. This CDR3 contains 15 residues. This CDR3 is CASSLGGWPYNEQFF. Here the CDR3 DNA reads TGTGCCAGCAGCTTAGGCGGGTGGCCCTACAATGAGCAGTTCTTC.

This clonotype has a handful of counts. This chain connects TRBV19 to TRBJ1-5; unclear D gene. V gave up 0 bases and J gave up 4 bases, with 13 bases separating them. Germline V gene data show CDR1 as LNHDA and CDR2 as SQIVND (reference sequence). This CDR3 has 16 amino acids. CDR3: CASSIDSFRGNQPQHF. Written as DNA, the CDR3 is TGTGCCAGTAGTATAGATTCTTTCCGGGGAAATCAGCCCCAGCATTTT.

The chain recombines TRBV12-5 with TRBJ2-5; TRBD1 might be the D (5 bases). The CDR3 runs to 14 residues. V lost 1 base to trimming and J lost 9 bases, with 15 bases between them. Germline CDR1 is LGHNT and CDR2 is FRNRAP. CDR3 loop: CASGLGQTREAQYF. The CDR3 nucleotides read TGTGCTAGTGGTTTGGGACAGACAAGAGAAGCCCAGTACTTC.

The table lists this clonotype with a few counts. V gene TRBV6-5 combines with J gene TRBJ1-4; the match to TRBD1 covers 7 bases. With 4 bases clipped from V and 0 bases from J, the junction kept 5 bases outside the gene matches. CDR1 is MNHEY, CDR2 SVGAGI, per germline. The CDR3 sequence is 16 residues long. The CDR3 DNA reads TGTGCCAGCAGTTTTGCAGGGGGTACAACTAATGAAAAACTGTTTTTT. Its translation: CASSFAGGTTNEKLFF.

As for this clonotype: Its ends do not fully match the called genes, so a read error is possible. This chain connects TRBV20-1 to TRBJ2-7; possibly TRBD2 for D (6 bases). This CDR3 region has 14 residues. Germline assignment: CDR1 DFQATT and CDR2 SNEGSKA (reference sequence). This CDR3 is CSARPIGRDYEQCF. CDR3 DNA: TGCAGTGCTAGGCCCATCGGGCGGGATTACGAGCAGTGCTTC.

This clonotype was counted at least ten times. The DNA of the CDR3 is TGTGCCAGCAGTGAATATTCGAGTAGCGGGAGCGTGAATGAGCAGTTCTTC. Protein sequence: CASSEYSSSGSVNEQFF. The genes are TRBV6-1 and TRBJ2-1; TRBD2 agrees at 9 bases. V lost 2 bases, J lost 7 bases, and 12 bases stayed unmatched. Germline V CDR1 and CDR2: MNHNS, SASEGT. This CDR3 comprises 17 residues.

The V and J genes are TRBV20-1 and TRBJ2-7; perhaps TRBD1 as D (5 bases). The CDR3 consists of 13 residues. Trimming removed 1 base at V and 2 bases at J, with 9 bases between. Germline CDR1 and CDR2: DFQATT and SNEGSKA (reference sequence). The DNA of the CDR3 is TGCAGTGCTAGAGCCAGGGCTCCCTACGAGCAGTACTTC. It encodes CSARARAPYEQYF.

This clonotype came up once. Likely a read error: the CDR3 ends without its conserved phenylalanine or tryptophan. CDR3 sequence (DNA): TGTGCCAGCAGGCCTAGTTATATCAGGGACAATCAGCCCCAGCATTCT. Residues: CASRPSYIRDNQPQHS. The chain is built from TRBV6-1 and TRBJ1-5, with D possibly being TRBD1 (5 bases). This CDR3 is built from 16 residues. Per the germline V gene, CDR1 is MNHNS and CDR2 is SASEGT. Trimming cost V 6 bases and J 3 bases, with 18 bases left between them.